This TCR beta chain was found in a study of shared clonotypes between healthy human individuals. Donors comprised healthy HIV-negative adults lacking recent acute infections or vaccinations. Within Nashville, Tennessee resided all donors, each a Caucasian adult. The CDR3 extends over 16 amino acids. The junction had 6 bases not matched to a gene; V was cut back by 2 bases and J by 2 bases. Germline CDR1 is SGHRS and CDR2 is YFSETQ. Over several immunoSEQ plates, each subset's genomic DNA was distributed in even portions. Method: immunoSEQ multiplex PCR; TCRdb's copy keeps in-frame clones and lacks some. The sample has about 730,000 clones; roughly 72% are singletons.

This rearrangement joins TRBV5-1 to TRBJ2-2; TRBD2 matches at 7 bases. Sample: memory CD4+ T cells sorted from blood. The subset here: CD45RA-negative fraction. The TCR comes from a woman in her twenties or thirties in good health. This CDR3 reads CASSFSAGRNTGELFF. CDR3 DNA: TGCGCCAGCAGCTTTTCAGCGGGACGAAACACCGGGGAGCTGTTTTTT.